The 21 T cell receptor beta chains in this list originate from one sample, sequenced in a study of blood T cell repertoires in COVID-19. Profiled with immunoSEQ multiplex PCR; TCRdb holds only in-frame clones, not every one. The sample contains under 250,000 clones, 80% to 90% of which appear only once. The sample taken for sequencing was PBMCs or T cells enriched from blood (not recorded which). The receptors stem from a woman aged 18-29 years in a cohort exposed to, infected with or recovered from COVID-19 (not recorded which).

This clone was detected ten times or more. This sequence joins TRBV19 and TRBJ2-7; a possible D gene is TRBD1 (5 bases). Germline values: CDR1 LNHDA, CDR2 SQIVND (reference sequence). The V end was cut by 0 bases, the J end by 0 bases, with 9 bases between. The CDR3 consists of 15 residues. Here the CDR3 reads CASSIEDTFSYEQYF. The CDR3 bases are TGTGCCAGTAGTATAGAGGACACGTTCTCCTACGAGCAGTACTTC.

The chain combines TRBV7-8 with TRBJ1-6; tentative D call: TRBD1 (6 bases). Germline V gene data show CDR1 as SGHVS and CDR2 as FQNEAQ. This CDR3 comprises 13 residues. V lost 5 bases to trimming and J lost 8 bases, with 10 bases between them. The CDR3 loop reads CASSPNRDSPLHF. The CDR3 bases are TGTGCCAGCAGCCCCAACAGGGATTCACCCCTCCACTTT.

The chain is built from TRBV27 and TRBJ1-2; D unclear. Trimming removed 6 bases from V and 2 bases from J, with 13 bases in between. The V gene's germline CDR1 is MNHEY and CDR2 SMNVEV (reference sequence). There are 14 residues in the CDR3. CDR3 protein: CASSPREANYGYTF. In DNA form, the CDR3 reads TGTGCCAGCAGCCCCCGGGAGGCGAACTATGGCTACACCTTC.

The chain recombines TRBV19 with TRBJ2-2; 11 bases match TRBD2. V lost 5 bases and J lost 4; bases outside the gene matches: 3. Germline lookup yields CDR1 LNHDA and CDR2 SQIVND (reference sequence). The CDR3 contains 15 residues. CDR3 DNA sequence: TGTGCCAGTAGTTGGCTAGCGGGAGGCACCGGGGAGCTGTTTTTT. Amino acid sequence: CASSWLAGGTGELFF. Variable domain in full (rest from reference TRBV19 and TRBJ2-2): DGGITQSPKYLFRKEGQNVTLSCEQNLNHDAMYWYRQDPGQGLRLIYYSQIVNDFQKGDIAEGYSVSREKKESFPLTVTSAQKNPTAFYLCASSWLAGGTGELFFGEGSRLTVL.

The gene calls are TRBV7-6 and TRBJ1-3; D call uncertain. Germline V gene lookup returns CDR1 SGHVS and CDR2 FNYEAQ. This CDR3 has 16 amino acids. V was clipped by 5 bases and J by 1 base, with 15 bases between them. CDR3 DNA: TGTGCCAGCAGCCCGAAGAGAGCCCCATCTGGAAACACCATATATTTT. It is translated as CASSPKRAPSGNTIYF.

In the case of this clone: Other nucleotide sequences in the sample specify the same CDR3. V gene TRBV6-1 combines with J gene TRBJ2-7; D is undetermined. The CDR3 has 13 residues. The V end was cut by 1 base, the J end by 4 bases, with 8 bases between. Looked up from germline, CDR1 is MNHNS and CDR2 is SASEGT. CDR3 in amino acids: CASSEGARYEQYF. Here the CDR3 DNA reads TGTGCCAGCAGTGAAGGGGCACGATACGAGCAGTACTTC.

This sequence joins TRBV19 and TRBJ2-3; no reliable D call. There are 14 residues in the CDR3. V lost 3 bases to trimming and J lost 5 bases, with 12 bases between them. The V gene's germline CDR1 is LNHDA and CDR2 SQIVND (reference sequence). The CDR3 loop reads CASSISRVGDTQYF. CDR3 bases: TGTGCCAGTAGTATTAGCCGGGTTGGAGATACGCAGTATTTT.

J is TRBJ2-5 and V is TRBV5-6; 8 bases align to TRBD1. CDR1 and CDR2 from the germline V gene are SGHDT and YYEEEE. V was clipped by 3 bases and J by 5 bases; unmatched bases: 9. The CDR3 has 15 residues. CDR3 nucleotides: TGTGCCAGCAGCTCCTGGACAGGGCGCCGTGAGACCCAGTACTTC. Amino acids: CASSSWTGRRETQYF. The complete variable domain, with remaining parts taken from reference TRBV5-6 and TRBJ2-5, reads DAGVTQSPTHLIKTRGQQVTLRCSPKSGHDTVSWYQQALGQGPQFIFQYYEEEERQRGNFPDRFSGHQFPNYSSELNVNALLLGDSALYLCASSSWTGRRETQYFGPGTRLLVL.

This sequence joins TRBV19 and TRBJ1-2; 7 bases fit TRBD1. This CDR3 comprises 12 residues. V was pared by 10 bases and J by 4 bases, with 6 bases of the junction left unmatched. Germline V lookup: CDR1 LNHDA, CDR2 SQIVND (reference sequence). In DNA form, the CDR3 reads TGTGCCACGACGGGACAGTCCTATGGCTACACCTTC. Its translation: CATTGQSYGYTF.

The rearrangement links TRBV10-3 to TRBJ2-7; 9 bases match TRBD1. This CDR3 has 14 residues. V dropped 5 bases and J dropped 6; count of bases not matched to a gene: 8. Germline V gives CDR1 ENHRY, CDR2 SYGVKD. Here the CDR3 DNA reads TGTGCCATCAGTAGCTCCTACAGGGGGCGCGAGCAGTACTTC. It encodes CAISSSYRGREQYF.

J is TRBJ2-5 and V is TRBV6-5; 10 bases align to TRBD2. The V gene's germline CDR1 is MNHEY and CDR2 SVGAGI. With V trimmed by 0 bases and J by 1 base, 2 bases remained unmatched. The CDR3 spans 16 residues. The DNA for the CDR3 is TGTGCCAGCAGTTACTCGGCTAGCGGGGGCCAAGAGACCCAGTACTTC. Protein product: CASSYSASGGQETQYF.

V gene TRBV2 combines with J gene TRBJ2-1; 8 bases fit TRBD2. CDR1 is SNHLY, CDR2 FYNNEI, per germline. CDR3 length: 16 residues. The V gene end was trimmed by 8 bases and the J gene end by 8 bases; junction bases not matched to a gene: 17. As DNA, the CDR3 is TGTGCCAGCCGACAGCCCCCGGGGGGGCCTTCGGATGAGCAGTTCTTC. Translated, it gives CASRQPPGGPSDEQFF.

This chain uses TRBV19 with TRBJ1-6; weak D call: TRBD1 (5 bases). V lost 6 bases and J lost 5, with 11 bases in between. The germline gives CDR1 LNHDA, CDR2 SQIVND (reference sequence). This CDR3 spans 14 amino acids. CDR3 protein: CASRVGGDNSPLHF. The DNA for the CDR3 is TGTGCCAGTAGAGTGGGGGGGGATAATTCACCCCTCCACTTT.

The chain combines TRBV7-9 with TRBJ2-1; D gene unclear. Between the trimmed V and J ends, which lost 1 base and 8 bases, there was a span of 9 bases. Germline CDR1 is SEHNR and CDR2 is FQNEAQ (reference sequence). This CDR3 contains 13 residues. The CDR3 sequence is CASSLEYSDEQFF. CDR3 coding DNA: TGTGCCAGCAGCTTAGAATATTCGGATGAGCAGTTCTTC.

This clone has only one observation. This CDR3 is CASSLVQGNTGELFF. The CDR3 DNA sequence: TGTGCCAGCAGCTTGGTACAGGGTAACACCGGGGAGCTGTTTTTT. J is TRBJ2-2 and V is TRBV5-8; D may be TRBD1 (6 bases). Germline loops: CDR1 SGHTS, CDR2 YDEGEE. V lost 0 bases, J lost 2 bases, and 8 bases lay in between. This CDR3 is built from 15 residues. Combining the CDR3 with reference TRBV5-8 and TRBJ2-2 gives the whole variable domain EAGVTQSPTHLIKTRGQQATLRCSPISGHTSVYWYQQALGLGLQFLLWYDEGEERNRGNFPPRFSGRQFPNYSSELNVNALELEDSALYLCASSLVQGNTGELFFGEGSRLTVL.

The V and J genes are TRBV6-5 and TRBJ2-7, with 13 nucleotides matching TRBD2. This CDR3 comprises 15 residues. Germline trimming cut 5 bases from V and 0 bases from J; bases unmatched to any gene: 1. CDR1 MNHEY and CDR2 SVGAGI come from the germline V gene. The CDR3 sequence: CASSRTSGGSYEQYF. The CDR3 region has the DNA TGTGCCAGCAGTCGGACTAGCGGGGGCTCCTACGAGCAGTACTTC.

The chain uses TRBV12-3 or TRBV12-4 and TRBJ2-1; D might be TRBD2 (6 bases). The CDR3 contains 12 residues. Deletions cut 5 bases from V and 10 bases from J, with 12 bases between. The CDR3 nucleotides are TGTGCCAGCAGTACGGGAGTCGGGGAGCAGTTCTTC. It yields the protein CASSTGVGEQFF.

Points on this clone: This CDR3 is missing its conserved last phenylalanine or tryptophan, likely due to a read error. The DNA is left out, because the CDR3 cannot be placed on it with certainty; the CDR3 is given as TCRdb lists it. The genes are TRBV6-5 and TRBJ2-7; TRBD1, as called in the table, went unchecked against the DNA. The CDR3 is 15 residues long, ends included. Per the germline V gene, CDR1 is MNHEY and CDR2 is SVGAGI. This chain's CDR3 is CASSPLGLGAAKAVL.

The sample holds a few counts of this clone. The chain uses TRBV4-1 and TRBJ1-1; 9 bases agree with TRBD1. The length of the CDR3 is 17 residues. V shed 4 bases, J shed 6 bases, and the junction held 15 bases outside the gene matches. Germline V gives CDR1 MGHRA, CDR2 YSYEKL. The CDR3 loop is CASSLTDRGINFSEAFF. The DNA of the CDR3 is TGCGCCAGCAGCCTAACGGACAGGGGAATTAATTTTTCTGAAGCTTTCTTT.

The rearrangement links TRBV7-6 to TRBJ2-1; 9 bases match TRBD2. The CDR3 runs 17 residues. The J segment lost 7 bases and the V segment lost 0 bases, leaving 10 bases of the junction unmatched. The V gene's germline CDR1 is SGHVS and CDR2 FNYEAQ. The CDR3 reads CASSLAPAGGPVNEQFF. CDR3 coding DNA: TGTGCCAGCAGCTTAGCGCCTGCGGGAGGGCCGGTAAATGAGCAGTTCTTC.

The V call is TRBV2, the J call TRBJ2-2; 7 nucleotides line up with TRBD2. With 1 base clipped from V and 4 bases from J, the junction kept 6 bases outside the gene matches. This CDR3 spans 16 amino acids. Germline V gene sequence: CDR1 SNHLY, CDR2 FYNNEI. The CDR3 reads CASSEVGLAGTGELFF. CDR3 DNA sequence: TGTGCCAGCAGTGAAGTAGGTTTAGCGGGCACCGGGGAGCTGTTTTTT.